Following are 9 T cell receptor beta chains from one sample sequenced in a study of blood T cell repertoires in COVID-19. Measured with immunoSEQ multiplex PCR; TCRdb has only the in-frame clones, and not every one. The table records some 350,000 clones, over 80% of them present only once. The specimen sequenced was peripheral blood. The receptors come from a woman between 50 and 59 years old with COVID-19, enrolled during active disease.

This rearrangement joins TRBV5-1 to TRBJ2-3; the D gene is possibly TRBD2 (6 bases). The CDR3 has 19 amino acids. Trimming shortened V by 0 bases and J by 0 bases, and 20 bases separated the two germline ends. Per germline, CDR1 SGHRS and CDR2 YFSETQ. In DNA, the CDR3 is TGCGCCAGCAGCTTGGCCGGGACTGGGACCCGATTAAGCACAGATACGCAGTATTTT. Amino acid sequence: CASSLAGTGTRLSTDTQYF.

The chain uses TRBV5-1 and TRBJ1-3; 7 bases match TRBD1. The ends lost 4 bases at V and 2 bases at J; junction bases unmatched: 6. Germline CDR1 and CDR2: SGHRS and YFSETQ. This CDR3 has 15 residues. CDR3 region: CASSAGTATGNTIYF. The CDR3 DNA follows: TGCGCCAGCAGCGCCGGGACAGCCACTGGAAACACCATATATTTT.

The V gene is TRBV6-4, the J gene TRBJ1-6, with unresolved D. Trimming shortened V by 3 bases and J by 8 bases, and 14 bases separated the two germline ends. The CDR3 sequence is 15 residues long. CDR1 is MRHNA, CDR2 SNTAGT, per germline. The chain's CDR3 is CASSEDNRDHSPLHF. The CDR3 bases are TGTGCCAGCAGTGAGGATAACAGAGACCATTCACCCCTCCACTTT.

The V gene is TRBV9, the J gene TRBJ2-7; weak D call: TRBD2 (5 bases). The length of the CDR3 is 14 residues. Germline lookup yields CDR1 SGDLS and CDR2 YYNGEE. V was shortened by 3 bases and J by 4 bases, with 14 bases between the two germline ends. CDR3 sequence reads: CASSGGPLGYEQYF. The CDR3 coding sequence is TGTGCCAGCAGCGGAGGGCCGTTAGGGTACGAGCAGTACTTC. Full variable domain (outside the CDR3, taken from reference TRBV9 and TRBJ2-7): DSGVTQTPKHLITATGQRVTLRCSPRSGDLSVYWYQQSLDQGLQFLIQYYNGEERAKGNILERFSAQQFPDLHSELNLSSLELGDSALYFCASSGGPLGYEQYFGPGTRLTVT.

This clone appeared once. This chain connects TRBV6-5 to TRBJ2-3, with a weak D call TRBD2 (6 bases). The germline gives CDR1 MNHEY, CDR2 SVGAGI. The CDR3 contains 13 residues. V lost 7 bases to trimming and J lost 4 bases, with 12 bases between them. The CDR3 reads CASIRWGADTQYF. In DNA form, the CDR3 reads TGTGCCAGCATCCGGTGGGGGGCAGATACGCAGTATTTT.

V and J are TRBV11-2 and TRBJ1-6; D possibly corresponds to TRBD1 (5 bases). Trimming removed 3 bases from V and 10 bases from J, with 16 bases in between. Germline CDR1 SGHAT, CDR2 FQNNGV. This CDR3 is built from 15 residues. The CDR3 here is CASSFIREFGSPLHF. The CDR3 nucleotides are TGTGCCAGCAGCTTTATCAGGGAATTCGGCTCACCCCTCCACTTT.

The chain uses TRBV19 and TRBJ2-2; D not certain. The V gene lost 4 bases and the J gene lost 0 bases, with 9 bases spanning the gap. The CDR3 loop spans 15 amino acids. The germline gives CDR1 LNHDA, CDR2 SQIVND (reference sequence). The CDR3 nucleotides read TGTGCCAGTAGTACTGATAGCTCGAACACCGGGGAGCTGTTTTTT. Encoded protein: CASSTDSSNTGELFF.

The J gene is TRBJ1-6, the V gene TRBV7-8; D ambiguous. Trimming shortened V by 0 bases and J by 9 bases, and 9 bases separated the two germline ends. The CDR3 extends over 14 amino acids. Per the germline V gene, CDR1 is SGHVS and CDR2 is FQNEAQ. CDR3 loop: CASSLATLPSPLHF. CDR3 bases: TGTGCCAGCAGCTTAGCCACTCTACCTTCACCCCTCCACTTT.

V is TRBV5-1 and J is TRBJ2-7, with TRBD1 matching 8 bases. The CDR3 is made up of 14 amino acids. Trimming removed 2 bases from V and 2 bases from J; junction bases left unmatched: 3. CDR1 is SGHRS, CDR2 YFSETQ, per germline. CDR3: CASSLQGVAYEQYF. CDR3 in DNA: TGCGCCAGCAGCTTACAGGGGGTTGCCTACGAGCAGTACTTC.